The clone carrying this T cell receptor (beta chain) was seen just once. What it recognizes is unknown. This sequence may be a read error, since a much larger clone differs from it by one base. The sample belongs to a study of blood T cells in healthy people across ages. Combining a sample-barcoded 5' primer with a J-beta primer mix, a second PCR ran for roughly 7 to 12 cycles. TCRdb called the 5' RACE reads again in MiXCR, with one record for every CDR3 protein. The sample consists of 710,000 or so distinct CDR3 sequences, about 30% of them appearing once. Study-wide findings and caveats: The long-lived group displayed more naive CD4+ cells, plus higher diversity, than the aged donors did. Any conclusive comparison of naive versus antigen-experienced cells was prevented by using unsorted PBMCs. The recorded TCR beta diversity per million T cells decreased in a roughly linear manner with age.

CDR1 MNHEY and CDR2 SVGAGI come from the germline V gene. With 8 bases clipped from V and 8 bases from J, the junction kept 16 bases outside the gene matches. The CDR3 runs 15 residues. The sample, approximately 10 milliliters of peripheral blood, was drawn from each donor. Sequencing input: blood. The rearrangement links TRBV6-5 to TRBJ1-1, with 8 bases matching TRBD1. This sequence originates from a woman aged 80 or over in good health. The CDR3 is CASAVPGGGCSEAFF. The CDR3 DNA sequence: TGTGCCAGCGCGGTACCAGGGGGCGGTTGTTCGGAAGCTTTCTTT.